This TCR beta chain was observed in a study of regulatory T cells in long-lasting Graves disease. Study-wide findings and caveats: Among samples with persistent disease, TRBV28, TRBJ1-2 and TRBJ2-5 were favored. Persistent cases of Graves' showed reduced TCR diversity relative to newly diagnosed patients.

Germline CDR1 SEHNR, CDR2 FQNEAQ (reference sequence). Deletions cut 0 bases from V and 10 bases from J, with 13 bases between. The CDR3 spans 14 residues. Arm-PCR with iRepertoire HTBI primers amplified the CDR3 regions for these TCR beta libraries. MiXCR, applied by TCRdb to the multiplex PCR reads, yields one record per CDR3 protein. The data hold approximately 460,000 distinct CDR3 sequences, with about a sixth observed a single time. A note on this clonotype: Its antigen is as yet unknown. One base away lies a much larger clone, so this may be a sequencing read error.

Time point indicated: newly diagnosed GD, antithyroid drugs for less than 3 months. RNA extracted from PBMCs served as the sequencing template. These data were also filed under a second study, of T cells in Graves' hyperthyroidism and ophthalmopathy. From that paper: With the HTBI primer set, the TCR CDR3 went through a first round of RT-PCR.

The sequences come from peripheral blood mononuclear cells (PBMCs), collected at new diagnosis, from a patient treated with antithyroid drugs. The clonotype originates from a woman younger than 45 with Graves disease. The gene calls are TRBV7-9 and TRBJ2-1; TRBD1 is a possible D gene (6 bases). CDR3 in amino acids: CASSLAGQSYEQFF. CDR3 sequence (DNA): TGTGCCAGCAGCTTAGCCGGACAGTCCTACGAGCAGTTCTTC.